There are many counts of the clone carrying this TCR beta chain. Its antigen remains unknown. Using RNA template, CDR3s of TCR alpha and beta were amplified with iRepertoire arm-PCR. For one-step reverse transcription and amplification, roughly 100-400 ng of tissue mRNA or PBMC total RNA was used. MiXCR, applied by TCRdb to the multiplex PCR reads, yields one record per CDR3 protein. The sample includes roughly 100,000 distinct CDR3 sequences, about 30% of them seen just once. Germline V lookup: CDR1 DFQATT, CDR2 SNEGSKA (reference sequence). With 1 base removed from V and 7 bases from J, the gap between germline ends came to 10 bases. The CDR3 is 12 residues long. This sample stems from a study of glioma-infiltrating T cells. Broader study findings: Tissue and blood shared very few CDR3 sequences. Tissue-blood divergence was below expectation in non-neoplastic patients, above in gliomas.

The V and J genes are TRBV20-1 and TRBJ1-2; D is ambiguous. Material for sequencing was glioma tissue, nonneoplastic brain tissue, or PBMCs (not recorded which). This TCR came from a human donor with low-grade glioma or glioblastoma, undergoing nonglioma brain surgery, or in good health (not recorded which). The CDR3 nucleotides read TGCAGTGCTAGAGCCCCGCGGTTTGGCTACACCTTC. This translates into CSARAPRFGYTF.